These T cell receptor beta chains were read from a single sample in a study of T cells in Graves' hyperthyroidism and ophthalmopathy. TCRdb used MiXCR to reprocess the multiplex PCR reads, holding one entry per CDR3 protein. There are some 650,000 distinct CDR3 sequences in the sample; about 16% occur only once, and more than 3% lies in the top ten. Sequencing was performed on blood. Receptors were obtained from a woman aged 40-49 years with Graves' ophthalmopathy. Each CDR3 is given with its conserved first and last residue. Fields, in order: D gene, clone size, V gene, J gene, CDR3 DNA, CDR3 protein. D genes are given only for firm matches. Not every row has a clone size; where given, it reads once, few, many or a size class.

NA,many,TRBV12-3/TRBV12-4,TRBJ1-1,TGTGCCAGCAGACCCTCCGTCAGTTTGAACACTGAAGCTTTCTTT,CASRPSVSLNTEAFF
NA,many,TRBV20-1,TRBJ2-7,TGCAGTGCTAGACCCCGCAGTAAAGACAGCTTCATCAACTACGAGCAGTACTTC,CSARPRSKDSFINYEQYF
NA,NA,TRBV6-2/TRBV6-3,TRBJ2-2,TGTGCCAGCAGTAAACAGGGACAAGGACCCGGGGAGCTGTTTTTT,CASSKQGQGPGELFF
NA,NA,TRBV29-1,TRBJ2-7,TGCAGCGTTGTACGCGGCTACCGACCCTACGAGCAGTACTTC,CSVVRGYRPYEQYF
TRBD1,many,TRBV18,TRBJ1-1,TGTGCCAGCTCACCGTACCTAGGACGGGAGACAGGGGCTTTCTTT,CASSPYLGRETGAFF
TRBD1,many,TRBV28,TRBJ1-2,TGTGCCAGCAGCCCAGTGACGACAGGGGTCCCTGGCTACACCTTC,CASSPVTTGVPGYTF
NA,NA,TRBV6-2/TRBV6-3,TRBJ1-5,TGTGCCAGCAGAAGCGGAGGGGCAAATCAGCCCCAGCATTTT,CASRSGGANQPQHF
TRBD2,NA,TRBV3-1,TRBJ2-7,TGTGCCAGCAGCCAAGATTATGCGGGAGCGTACGAGCAGTACTTC,CASSQDYAGAYEQYF
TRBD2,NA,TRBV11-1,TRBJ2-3,TGTGCCAGCAGCACGGGACTAGCGGGAGAAACAGATACGCAGTATTTT,CASSTGLAGETDTQYF
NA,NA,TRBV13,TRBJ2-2,TGTGCCAGCAGCTTAGCGCGGCCGGGCACCGGGGAGCTGTTTTTT,CASSLARPGTGELFF
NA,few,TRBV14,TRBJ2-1,TGTGCCAGCAGCCAAGATGTGCCACTTCACAATGAGCAGTTCTTC,CASSQDVPLHNEQFF
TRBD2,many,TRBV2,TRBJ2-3,TGTGCCAGCAGTGAAGCGCAGGGACTAGCGGGGGAAGATACGCAGTATTTT,CASSEAQGLAGEDTQYF
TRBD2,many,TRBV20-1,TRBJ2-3,TGCAGTGCTACATCCCTAGCGGGAGAGACAGATACGCAGTATTTT,CSATSLAGETDTQYF
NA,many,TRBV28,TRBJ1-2,TGTGCCAGCCGGTCGGCAGGGCCTCTCTATGGCTACACCTTC,CASRSAGPLYGYTF
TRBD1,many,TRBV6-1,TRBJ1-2,TGTGCCAGCAGTTCTACAGGGGGCTTAGGCTACACCTTC,CASSSTGGLGYTF
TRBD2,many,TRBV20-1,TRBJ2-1,TGCAGTGCTAGCCCCGGGACTAGCGGGTACAATGAGCAGTTCTTC,CSASPGTSGYNEQFF
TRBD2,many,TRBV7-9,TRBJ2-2,TGTGCCAGCACCCCCTTAGCGGGGGCAACCGGGGAGCTGTTTTTT,CASTPLAGATGELFF
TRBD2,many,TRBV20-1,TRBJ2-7,TGCAGTGCTAGAATAGCGGGAGGGAGCTCCTACGAGCAGTACTTC,CSARIAGGSSYEQYF
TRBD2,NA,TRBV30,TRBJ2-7,TGTGCCTGGAGGCTAGCGGGAATCTACGAGCAGTACTTC,CAWRLAGIYEQYF
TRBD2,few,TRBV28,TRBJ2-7,TGTGCCAGCAGTTTGACGGGACTAGCGGACGAGCAGTACTTC,CASSLTGLADEQYF